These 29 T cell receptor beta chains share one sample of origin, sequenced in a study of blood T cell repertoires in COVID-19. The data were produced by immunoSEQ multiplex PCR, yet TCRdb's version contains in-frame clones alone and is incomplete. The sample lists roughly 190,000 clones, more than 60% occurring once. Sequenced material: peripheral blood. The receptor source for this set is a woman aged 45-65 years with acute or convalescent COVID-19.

CDR3 in amino acids: CASSQDLEAGGGYTF. CDR3 DNA: TGTGCCAGCAGCCAAGATCTAGAAGCAGGGGGCGGCTACACCTTC. This sequence joins TRBV4-2 and TRBJ1-2; TRBD1 aligns across 8 bases. Per germline, CDR1 LGHNA and CDR2 YNFKEQ. V shed 0 bases, J shed 8 bases, and the junction held 8 bases outside the gene matches. The CDR3 has 15 residues.

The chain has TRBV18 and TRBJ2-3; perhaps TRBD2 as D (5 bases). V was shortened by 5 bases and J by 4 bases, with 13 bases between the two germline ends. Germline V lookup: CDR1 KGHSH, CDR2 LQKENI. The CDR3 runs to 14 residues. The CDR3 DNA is TGTGCCAGCTCAATCCAGGTTAGCGCAGATACGCAGTATTTT. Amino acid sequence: CASSIQVSADTQYF.

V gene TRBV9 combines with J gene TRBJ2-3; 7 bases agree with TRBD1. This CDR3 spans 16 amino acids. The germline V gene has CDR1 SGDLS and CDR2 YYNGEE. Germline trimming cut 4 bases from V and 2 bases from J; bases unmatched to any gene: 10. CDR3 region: CASSPTPTGITDTQYF. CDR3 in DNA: TGTGCCAGCAGCCCCACCCCGACAGGGATCACAGATACGCAGTATTTT.

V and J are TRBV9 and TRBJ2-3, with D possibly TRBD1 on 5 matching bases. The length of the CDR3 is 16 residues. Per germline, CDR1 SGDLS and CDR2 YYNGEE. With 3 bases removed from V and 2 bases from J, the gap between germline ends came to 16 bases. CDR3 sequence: CASSAQGYKDTDTQYF. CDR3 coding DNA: TGTGCCAGCAGCGCCCAGGGCTACAAGGACACAGATACGCAGTATTTT.

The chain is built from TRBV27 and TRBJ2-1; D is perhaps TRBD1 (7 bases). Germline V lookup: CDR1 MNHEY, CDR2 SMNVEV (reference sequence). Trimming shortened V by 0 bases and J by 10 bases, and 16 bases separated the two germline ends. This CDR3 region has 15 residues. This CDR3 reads CASSLSSHRGGEQFF. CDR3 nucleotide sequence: TGTGCCAGCAGTTTATCTTCACACAGGGGAGGCGAGCAGTTCTTC.

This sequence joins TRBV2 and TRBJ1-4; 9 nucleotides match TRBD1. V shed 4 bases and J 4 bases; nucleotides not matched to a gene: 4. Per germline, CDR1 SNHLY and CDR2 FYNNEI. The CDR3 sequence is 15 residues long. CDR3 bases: TGTGCCAGCAGTGCTGACAGGGGGGGTAATGAAAAACTGTTTTTT. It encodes CASSADRGGNEKLFF.

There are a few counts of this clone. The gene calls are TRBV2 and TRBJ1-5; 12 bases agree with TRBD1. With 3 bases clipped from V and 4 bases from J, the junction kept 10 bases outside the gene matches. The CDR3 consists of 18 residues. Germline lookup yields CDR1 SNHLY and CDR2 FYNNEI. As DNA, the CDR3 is TGTGCCAGCAGTGATTACGATTGGGACAGGGGGCCGAATCAGCCCCAGCATTTT. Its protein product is CASSDYDWDRGPNQPQHF.

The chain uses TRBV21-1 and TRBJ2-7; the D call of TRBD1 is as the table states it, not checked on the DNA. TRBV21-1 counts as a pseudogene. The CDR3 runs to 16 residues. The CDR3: CASTKLRKDRLYEQYF. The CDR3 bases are TGTGCCAGCACCAAGCTGAGAAAGGACAGACTTTACGAGCAGTACTTC.

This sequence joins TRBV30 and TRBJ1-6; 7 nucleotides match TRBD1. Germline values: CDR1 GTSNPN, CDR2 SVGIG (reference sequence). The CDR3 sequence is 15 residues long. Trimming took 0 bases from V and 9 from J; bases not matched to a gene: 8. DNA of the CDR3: TGTGCCTGGAGTGTATCCGGGACAGAAACTTCACCCCTCCACTTT. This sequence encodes CAWSVSGTETSPLHF.

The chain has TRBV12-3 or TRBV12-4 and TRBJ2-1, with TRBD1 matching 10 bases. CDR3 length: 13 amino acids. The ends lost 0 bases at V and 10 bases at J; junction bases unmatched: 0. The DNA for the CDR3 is TGTGCCAGCAGTTTAGCGACAGGGGGCGAGCAGTTCTTC. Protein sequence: CASSLATGGEQFF.

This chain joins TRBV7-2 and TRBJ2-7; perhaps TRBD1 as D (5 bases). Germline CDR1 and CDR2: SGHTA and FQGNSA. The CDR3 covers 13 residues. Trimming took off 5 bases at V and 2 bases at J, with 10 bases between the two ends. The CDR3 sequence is CASSTGQPYEQYF. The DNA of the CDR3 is TGTGCCAGCAGCACAGGACAACCCTACGAGCAGTACTTC.

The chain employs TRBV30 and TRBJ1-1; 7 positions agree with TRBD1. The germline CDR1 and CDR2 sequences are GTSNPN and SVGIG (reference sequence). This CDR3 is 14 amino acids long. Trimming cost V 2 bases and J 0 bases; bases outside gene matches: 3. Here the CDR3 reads CAWSLTGVNTEAFF. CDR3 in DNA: TGTGCCTGGAGTTTAACAGGGGTGAACACTGAAGCTTTCTTT.

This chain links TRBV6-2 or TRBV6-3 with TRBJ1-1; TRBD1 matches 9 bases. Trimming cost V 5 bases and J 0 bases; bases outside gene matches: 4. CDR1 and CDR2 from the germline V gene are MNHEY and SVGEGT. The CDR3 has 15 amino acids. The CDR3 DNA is TGTGCCAGCAGTCTATACAGGGGGCTGAACACTGAAGCTTTCTTT. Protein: CASSLYRGLNTEAFF.

The CDR3 nucleotides are TGCAGTGCTGGTGGACAGGGGGGTTTGATTTCACCCCTCCACTTT. This sequence encodes CSAGGQGGLISPLHF. This rearrangement joins TRBV20-1 to TRBJ1-6; 10 nucleotides agree with TRBD1. In germline, CDR1 is DFQATT, CDR2 SNEGSKA (reference sequence). The trim removed 5 bases at V and 9 bases at J, leaving 10 bases unmatched. The CDR3 totals 15 residues.

The CDR3 loop is CSVELAGWNEKLFF. For the CDR3, the DNA is TGCAGCGTTGAATTGGCAGGATGGAATGAAAAACTGTTTTTT. This rearrangement joins TRBV29-1 to TRBJ1-4; D not certain. Germline V gives CDR1 SQVTM, CDR2 ANQGSEA. Between the trimmed V and J ends, which lost 2 bases and 5 bases, there was a span of 12 bases. This CDR3 comprises 14 residues.

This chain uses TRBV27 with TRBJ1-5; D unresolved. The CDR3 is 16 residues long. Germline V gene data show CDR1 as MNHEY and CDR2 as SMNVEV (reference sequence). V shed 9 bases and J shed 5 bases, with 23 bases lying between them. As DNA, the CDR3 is TGTGCCAGTAGAATTCGAGGAGGCAGGCCCGATCAGCCCCAGCATTTT. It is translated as CASRIRGGRPDQPQHF.

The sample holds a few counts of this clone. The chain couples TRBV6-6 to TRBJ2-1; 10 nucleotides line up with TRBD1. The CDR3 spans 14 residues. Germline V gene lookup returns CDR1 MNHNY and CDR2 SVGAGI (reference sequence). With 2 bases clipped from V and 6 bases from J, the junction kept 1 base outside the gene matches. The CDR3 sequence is CASSYGDRGNEQFF. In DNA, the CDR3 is TGTGCCAGCAGTTACGGGGACAGGGGCAATGAGCAGTTCTTC.

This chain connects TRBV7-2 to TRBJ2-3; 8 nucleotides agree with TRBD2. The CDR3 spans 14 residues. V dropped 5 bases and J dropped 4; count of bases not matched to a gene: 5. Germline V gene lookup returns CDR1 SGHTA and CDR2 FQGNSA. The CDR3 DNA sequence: TGTGCCAGCAGCGGACTAGCCGGACCAGATACGCAGTATTTT. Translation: CASSGLAGPDTQYF.

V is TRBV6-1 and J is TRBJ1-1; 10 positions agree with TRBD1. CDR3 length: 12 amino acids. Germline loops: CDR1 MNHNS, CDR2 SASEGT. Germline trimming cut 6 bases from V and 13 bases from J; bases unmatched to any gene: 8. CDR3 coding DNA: TGTGCCAGCAGCTCCGGGACAGGGGACGTTTTCTTT. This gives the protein CASSSGTGDVFF.

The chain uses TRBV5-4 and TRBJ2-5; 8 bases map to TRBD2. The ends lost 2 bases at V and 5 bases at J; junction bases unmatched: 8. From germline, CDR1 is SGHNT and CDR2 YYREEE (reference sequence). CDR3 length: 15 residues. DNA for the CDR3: TGTGCCAGCAGCTTACCCGGGAGGGCCAGGGAGACCCAGTACTTC. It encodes CASSLPGRARETQYF.

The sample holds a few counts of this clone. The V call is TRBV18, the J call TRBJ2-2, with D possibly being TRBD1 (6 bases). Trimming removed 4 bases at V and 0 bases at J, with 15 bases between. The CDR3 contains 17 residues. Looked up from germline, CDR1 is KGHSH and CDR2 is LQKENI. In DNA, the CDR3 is TGTGCCAGCTCACGACAGGCCCAAATCGCGAACACCGGGGAGCTGTTTTTT. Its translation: CASSRQAQIANTGELFF. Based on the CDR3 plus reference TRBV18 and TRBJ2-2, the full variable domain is NAGVMQNPRHLVRRRGQEARLRCSPMKGHSHVYWYRQLPEEGLKFMVYLQKENIIDESGMPKERFSAEFPKEGPSILRIQQVVRGDSAAYFCASSRQAQIANTGELFFGEGSRLTVL.

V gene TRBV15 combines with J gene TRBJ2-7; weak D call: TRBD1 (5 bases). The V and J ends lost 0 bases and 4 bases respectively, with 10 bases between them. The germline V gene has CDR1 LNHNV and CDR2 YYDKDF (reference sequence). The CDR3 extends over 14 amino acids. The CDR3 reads CATSRDRGLYEQYF. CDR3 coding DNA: TGTGCCACCAGCAGAGATAGGGGTTTGTACGAGCAGTACTTC.

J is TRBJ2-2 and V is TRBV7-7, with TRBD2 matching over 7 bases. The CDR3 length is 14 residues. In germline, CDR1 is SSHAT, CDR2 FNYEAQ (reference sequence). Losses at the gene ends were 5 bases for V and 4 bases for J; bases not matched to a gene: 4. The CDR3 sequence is CASSLAGVTGELFF. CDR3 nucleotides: TGTGCCAGCAGCCTGGCGGGGGTCACCGGGGAGCTGTTTTTT.

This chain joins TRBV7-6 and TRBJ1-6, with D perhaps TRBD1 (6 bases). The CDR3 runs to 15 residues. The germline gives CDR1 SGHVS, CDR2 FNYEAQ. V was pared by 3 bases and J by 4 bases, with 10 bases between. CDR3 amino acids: CASSLGHVYNSPLHF. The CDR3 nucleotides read TGTGCCAGCAGCTTGGGACACGTTTATAATTCACCCCTCCACTTT. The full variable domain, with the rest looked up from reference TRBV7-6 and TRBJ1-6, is GAGVSQSPRYKVTKRGQDVALRCDPISGHVSLYWYRQALGQGPEFLTYFNYEAQQDKSGLPNDRFSAERPEGSISTLTIQRTEQRDSAMYRCASSLGHVYNSPLHFGNGTRLTVT.

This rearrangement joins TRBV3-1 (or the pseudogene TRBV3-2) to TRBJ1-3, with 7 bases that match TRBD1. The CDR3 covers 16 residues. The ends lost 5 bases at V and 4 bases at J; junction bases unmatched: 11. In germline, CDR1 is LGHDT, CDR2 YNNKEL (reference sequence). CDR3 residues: CASSFGTALNGNTIYF. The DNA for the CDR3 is TGTGCCAGCAGCTTCGGGACAGCTCTGAACGGAAACACCATATATTTT.

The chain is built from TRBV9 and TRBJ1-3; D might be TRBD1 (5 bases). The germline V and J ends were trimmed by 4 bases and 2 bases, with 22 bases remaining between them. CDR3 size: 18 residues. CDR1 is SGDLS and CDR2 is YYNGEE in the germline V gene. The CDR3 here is CASSPLGQGFSPGNTIYF. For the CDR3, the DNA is TGTGCCAGCAGCCCTCTAGGGCAGGGCTTTTCTCCTGGAAACACCATATATTTT.

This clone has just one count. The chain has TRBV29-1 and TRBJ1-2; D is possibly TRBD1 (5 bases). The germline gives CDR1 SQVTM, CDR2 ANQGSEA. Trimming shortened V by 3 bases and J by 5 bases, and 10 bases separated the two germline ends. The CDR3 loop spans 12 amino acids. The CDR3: CSVESAGYGYTF. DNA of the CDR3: TGCAGCGTTGAGTCGGCAGGGTATGGCTACACCTTC.

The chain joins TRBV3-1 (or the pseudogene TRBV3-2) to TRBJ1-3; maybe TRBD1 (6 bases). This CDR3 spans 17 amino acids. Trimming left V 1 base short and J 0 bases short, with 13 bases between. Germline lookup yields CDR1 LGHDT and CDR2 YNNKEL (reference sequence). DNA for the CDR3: TGTGCCAGCAGCCAAGGGCCCAGGGGCGTCTCTGGAAACACCATATATTTT. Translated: CASSQGPRGVSGNTIYF.

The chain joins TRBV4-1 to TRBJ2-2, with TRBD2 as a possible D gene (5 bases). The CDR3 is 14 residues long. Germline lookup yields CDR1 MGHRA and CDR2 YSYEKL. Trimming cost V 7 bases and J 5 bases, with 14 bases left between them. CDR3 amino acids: CASTSPGGTGELFF. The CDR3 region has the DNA TGCGCCAGCACCTCCCCCGGCGGGACCGGGGAGCTGTTTTTT.